What follows are 28 T cell receptor beta chains derived from one specimen sequenced in a study of blood T cell repertoires in COVID-19. The method was immunoSEQ multiplex PCR; TCRdb's version includes in-frame clones alone and lacks a portion of them. Altogether more than 300,000 clones are present, more than 80% being singletons, with the ten largest covering 5% to 7%. Sequenced: peripheral blood. These receptors originate from a man between 18 and 29 years old who had recovered from COVID-19.

This chain uses TRBV6-1 with TRBJ2-3, with 7 bases matching TRBD1. The CDR3 totals 12 residues. Per germline, CDR1 MNHNS and CDR2 SASEGT. The V segment lost 3 bases and the J segment 6 bases; nucleotides outside the gene matches: 0. The CDR3 region is CASSDRGDTQYF. The CDR3 bases are TGTGCCAGCAGTGACAGGGGGGATACGCAGTATTTT.

The chain uses TRBV7-9 and TRBJ1-1; D is undetermined. The CDR3 spans 16 residues. V gave up 5 bases and J gave up 0 bases, with 16 bases separating them. Germline values: CDR1 SEHNR, CDR2 FQNEAQ (reference sequence). The CDR3 DNA reads TGTGCCAGCAGCCCCACCGGGATGAGAATGAACACTGAAGCTTTCTTT. Translating gives CASSPTGMRMNTEAFF.

CDR3 nucleotides: TGTGCCAGCAGCTCTTGGACAGGGGTAGAGACCCAGTACTTC. This translates into CASSSWTGVETQYF. The chain joins TRBV7-9 to TRBJ2-5; 9 bases line up with TRBD1. The CDR3 has 14 residues. With V trimmed by 4 bases and J by 4 bases, 4 bases remained unmatched. CDR1 SEHNR and CDR2 FQNEAQ come from the germline V gene (reference sequence).

The chain has TRBV29-1 and TRBJ1-2; 7 nucleotides match TRBD1. Trimming cost V 7 bases and J 8 bases; bases outside gene matches: 10. Germline lookup yields CDR1 SQVTM and CDR2 ANQGSEA. CDR3 length equals 12 residues. The CDR3 region has the DNA TGCAGCGGGCAAGAACAGGGGCACGGCTACACCTTC. This gives the protein CSGQEQGHGYTF.

This sequence joins TRBV5-1 and TRBJ2-5, with D possibly TRBD2 on 7 matching bases. The V end was cut by 2 bases, the J end by 5 bases, with 13 bases between. Per germline, CDR1 SGHRS and CDR2 YFSETQ. The CDR3 is made up of 14 amino acids. DNA for the CDR3: TGCGCCAGCAGCTTAGGCGGGGGCGGGGAGACCCAGTACTTC. It encodes CASSLGGGGETQYF.

CDR3 sequence (DNA): TGTGCCAGCAGCTTGGCCAGGGGCATCGGGGAGCTGTTTTTT. Translation gives CASSLARGIGELFF. This chain joins TRBV5-5 and TRBJ2-2, with D perhaps TRBD1 (6 bases). The CDR3 has 14 residues. CDR1 and CDR2 from the germline V gene are SGHKS and YYEKEE (reference sequence). V lost 0 bases to trimming and J lost 7 bases, with 10 bases between them.

V gene TRBV9 combines with J gene TRBJ1-3, with 8 bases lining up with TRBD1. The length of the CDR3 is 14 residues. Losses at the gene ends were 4 bases for V and 7 bases for J; bases not matched to a gene: 7. Germline loops: CDR1 SGDLS, CDR2 YYNGEE. The chain's CDR3 is CASSTDREVNTIYF. The DNA of the CDR3 is TGTGCCAGCAGCACGGACAGGGAGGTGAACACCATATATTTT.

The chain employs TRBV2 and TRBJ1-5; TRBD1 matches at 7 bases. Germline-derived CDR1 and CDR2 are SNHLY and FYNNEI. The junction had 10 bases not matched to a gene; V was cut back by 4 bases and J by 1 base. This CDR3 spans 17 amino acids. DNA of the CDR3: TGTGCCAGCAGTGGCCCGGGAACAGGGGTGAGCAATCAGCCCCAGCATTTT. This gives the protein CASSGPGTGVSNQPQHF.

With regard to this clone: Other DNA sequences in this specimen translate into the identical CDR3. The V gene is TRBV3-1 (or the pseudogene TRBV3-2), the J gene TRBJ2-3, with D possibly TRBD2 on 6 matching bases. The germline gives CDR1 LGHDT, CDR2 YNNKEL (reference sequence). V lost 0 bases and J lost 1, with 11 bases in between. The length of the CDR3 is 16 residues. As DNA, the CDR3 is TGTGCCAGCAGCCAAGAAGGGTTAGCGGGCACAGATACGCAGTATTTT. Translating gives CASSQEGLAGTDTQYF.

The chain employs TRBV5-4 and TRBJ1-4; no clear D. Trimming removed 0 bases at V and 5 bases at J, with 17 bases between. The CDR3 runs 17 residues. Germline CDR1 reads SGHNT; CDR2 reads YYREEE (reference sequence). CDR3: CASSLASASPTNEKLFF. DNA for the CDR3: TGTGCCAGCAGCTTGGCCTCAGCGTCCCCTACGAATGAAAAACTGTTTTTT.

V usage is TRBV5-6 and J usage is TRBJ2-1; D remains unclear. The CDR3 sequence is 12 residues long. V dropped 5 bases and J dropped 7 bases, with 10 bases sitting between them. From germline, CDR1 is SGHDT and CDR2 YYEEEE. The CDR3 reads CASSAWSNEQFF. CDR3 nucleotides: TGTGCCAGCAGTGCTTGGAGTAATGAGCAGTTCTTC. Filled out from reference TRBV5-6 and TRBJ2-1, the complete variable domain reads DAGVTQSPTHLIKTRGQQVTLRCSPKSGHDTVSWYQQALGQGPQFIFQYYEEEERQRGNFPDRFSGHQFPNYSSELNVNALLLGDSALYLCASSAWSNEQFFGPGTRLTVL.

The rearrangement uses TRBV6-6 and TRBJ2-7; D gene ambiguous. The CDR3 is 14 amino acids. With 0 bases removed from V and 2 bases from J, the gap between germline ends came to 8 bases. Looked up from germline, CDR1 is MNHNY and CDR2 is SVGAGI (reference sequence). CDR3 in DNA: TGTGCCAGCAGTTACTCATCAGATACCTACGAGCAGTACTTC. This codes for CASSYSSDTYEQYF.

This chain uses TRBV27 with TRBJ1-4; 7 bases are shared with TRBD1. V trimming: 3 bases; J trimming: 4 bases; junction bases outside the gene matches: 2. The germline gives CDR1 MNHEY, CDR2 SMNVEV (reference sequence). This CDR3 spans 14 amino acids. CDR3 sequence: CASSFQGDNEKLFF. CDR3 sequence (DNA): TGTGCCAGCAGTTTTCAGGGGGATAATGAAAAACTGTTTTTT.

CDR3 DNA: TGTGCTAGTGGGCAGGCCGGGGGTGGCTATGGCTACACCTTC. This translates into CASGQAGGGYGYTF. This chain connects TRBV12-5 to TRBJ1-2; the D gene is possibly TRBD1 (5 bases). Per the germline V gene, CDR1 is LGHNT and CDR2 is FRNRAP. Trimming cost V 6 bases and J 4 bases, with 15 bases left between them. This CDR3 has 14 amino acids.

The rearrangement uses TRBV30 and TRBJ2-7; 8 nucleotides agree with TRBD2. Per germline, CDR1 GTSNPN and CDR2 SVGIG (reference sequence). The CDR3 is 15 amino acids. V gave up 1 base and J gave up 4 bases; unmatched junction bases: 9. The CDR3 region has the DNA TGTGCCTGGAGTGCAGCCCTCCGGGAGGGGTACGAGCAGTACTTC. It yields the protein CAWSAALREGYEQYF.

The rearrangement uses TRBV5-5 and TRBJ1-1; D remains unclear. The germline gives CDR1 SGHKS, CDR2 YYEKEE (reference sequence). Trimming pared 4 bases from V and 7 bases from J, leaving 11 bases between. This CDR3 comprises 12 residues. The DNA for the CDR3 is TGTGCCAGCAGCCCCCTACCAGGTGAAGCTTTCTTT. Its translation is CASSPLPGEAFF.

The chain carries TRBV10-3 and TRBJ2-7, with 7 bases aligning to TRBD1. This CDR3 has 16 residues. CDR1 and CDR2 (germline): ENHRY, SYGVKD. The V and J ends lost 6 bases and 0 bases, in that order; junction bases with no gene match: 11. CDR3 region: CAISSKSRGISYEQYF. As DNA, the CDR3 is TGTGCCATCAGCTCTAAAAGCAGGGGGATCTCCTACGAGCAGTACTTC.

The chain links TRBV5-4 to TRBJ2-3; D not resolved. In germline, CDR1 is SGHNT, CDR2 YYREEE (reference sequence). V lost 1 base and J lost 0, with 9 bases in between. The CDR3 contains 15 residues. This CDR3 reads CASSLFEPSTDTQYF. CDR3 sequence (DNA): TGTGCCAGCAGCTTGTTCGAGCCTAGCACAGATACGCAGTATTTT.

The chain is built from TRBV3-1 (or the pseudogene TRBV3-2) and TRBJ2-7, with 15 bases fitting TRBD2. The CDR3 is 16 amino acids. The trim removed 1 base at V and 4 bases at J, leaving 2 bases unmatched. From germline, CDR1 is LGHDT and CDR2 YNNKEL (reference sequence). As DNA, the CDR3 is TGTGCCAGCAGCCAAGTCGGGACTAGCGGGAGGTACGAGCAGTACTTC. Its translation is CASSQVGTSGRYEQYF.

The chain links TRBV7-6 to TRBJ2-3, with 8 bases matching TRBD2. The V and J ends lost 2 bases and 6 bases, in that order; junction bases with no gene match: 7. This CDR3 spans 15 amino acids. CDR1 and CDR2 (germline): SGHVS, FNYEAQ. For the CDR3, the DNA is TGTGCCAGCAGCTTACAGCGGGGGCACATGGATACGCAGTATTTT. Translated, it gives CASSLQRGHMDTQYF.

V usage is TRBV11-3 and J usage is TRBJ2-1; D perhaps matches TRBD2 (5 bases). This CDR3 comprises 18 residues. The V gene lost 4 bases and the J gene lost 0 bases, with 19 bases spanning the gap. The germline V gene encodes CDR1 SGHNT and CDR2 YENEEA. The CDR3 nucleotides are TGTGCCAGCAGCTCCACCCGACTTAGCGCGTCCTCCTACAATGAGCAGTTCTTC. Its protein is CASSSTRLSASSYNEQFF.

This rearrangement joins TRBV29-1 to TRBJ2-1, with no clear D. V lost 1 base and J 6 bases, leaving 13 bases between the germline ends. Per the germline V gene, CDR1 is SQVTM and CDR2 is ANQGSEA. CDR3 length: 14 amino acids. In DNA form, the CDR3 reads TGCAGCGTTGAAGGGAGTCCGAACCGCAATGAGCAGTTCTTC. This encodes CSVEGSPNRNEQFF.

The gene calls are TRBV18 and TRBJ2-3; the D is unclear. Germline CDR1 reads KGHSH; CDR2 reads LQKENI. V lost 0 bases and J lost 3, with 4 bases in between. The CDR3 is 13 residues long. The CDR3 protein is CASSPPETDTQYF. The CDR3 DNA sequence: TGTGCCAGCTCACCACCGGAGACAGATACGCAGTATTTT.

V usage is TRBV6-5 and J usage is TRBJ2-1; no clear D gene. V lost 5 bases and J lost 6, with 11 bases in between. Per the germline V gene, CDR1 is MNHEY and CDR2 is SVGAGI. There are 13 residues in the CDR3. Here the CDR3 reads CASSMRSSNEQFF. In DNA form, the CDR3 reads TGTGCCAGCAGTATGAGGAGTAGCAATGAGCAGTTCTTC.

The V call is TRBV7-3, the J call TRBJ2-1; tentative D call: TRBD2 (5 bases). This CDR3 has 15 amino acids. V gave up 2 bases and J gave up 5 bases, with 13 bases separating them. Per germline, CDR1 SGHTA and CDR2 FQGTGA. Written as DNA, the CDR3 is TGTGCCAGCAGCTTATTCAGCGGTCCAGACAATGAGCAGTTCTTC. Protein sequence: CASSLFSGPDNEQFF.

V gene TRBV18 combines with J gene TRBJ1-1; D may be TRBD1 (5 bases). The V end was cut by 3 bases, the J end by 4 bases, with 12 bases between. Germline loops: CDR1 KGHSH, CDR2 LQKENI. The CDR3 spans 14 residues. This chain's CDR3 is CASSPGQLTTEAFF. CDR3 DNA sequence: TGTGCCAGCTCACCTGGACAATTAACCACTGAAGCTTTCTTT.

The chain employs TRBV5-8 and TRBJ2-7, with TRBD1 identical over 7 bases. Looked up from germline, CDR1 is SGHTS and CDR2 is YDEGEE. There are 14 residues in the CDR3. The ends lost 4 bases at V and 4 bases at J; junction bases unmatched: 8. The CDR3 region is CASSPTGMIYEQYF. In DNA, the CDR3 is TGTGCCAGCAGCCCGACAGGGATGATTTACGAGCAGTACTTC.

This clone has ten or more counts. The rearrangement joins TRBV25-1 to TRBJ2-3, with 8 bases matching TRBD2. J was trimmed by 0 bases and V by 9 bases; bases with no gene match: 8. This CDR3 contains 15 residues. Germline V CDR1 and CDR2: MGHDK, SYGVNS. Written as DNA, the CDR3 is TGTGCCAGTACAACTAGCGGTAAAAGCACAGATACGCAGTATTTT. Its translation is CASTTSGKSTDTQYF.